The sequence of this T cell receptor beta chain was determined in a study of T cell repertoires in cytomegalovirus infection. Points on this clonotype: Because the CDR3 is missing its conserved closing phenylalanine or tryptophan, this is likely a read error.

This CDR3 has 15 amino acids. Germline assignment: CDR1 SGHTA and CDR2 FQGNSA. TCRdb processed the reads anew with MiXCR; each CDR3 protein has one entry. The table has under 250,000 distinct CDR3 sequences, roughly an eighth seen once. The J gene is TRBJ1-1, the V gene TRBV7-2; TRBD1 matches 7 bases. The clonotype comes from a human donor in good health (CMV status not recorded). Some clones in this sample may be carry-over from other donors' samples. The sequencing sample was made of PBMCs. CDR3 region: CACSLGGQRNTEAFV. The CDR3 DNA sequence: TGTGCCTGCAGCTTAGGGGGACAGAGGAACACTGAAGCTTTCGTT.